This T cell receptor (beta chain) was identified during a study of cytomegalovirus exposure and HLA in healthy donors. In the PCR, 60 Vbeta and 13 Jbeta primers were used. Profiling relied on immunoSEQ multiplex PCR, and the TCRdb table lists in-frame clones only, not all of them. The sample records 180,000 or so clones, approximately 80% being singletons. Germline CDR1 reads LNHNV; CDR2 reads YYDKDF (reference sequence). CDR3 length: 15 amino acids. Trimming pared 4 bases from V and 2 bases from J, leaving 13 bases between. The sequenced sample was PBMCs. This chain links TRBV15 with TRBJ2-3; D might be TRBD1 (6 bases). The sequence was obtained from a woman between 18 and 30 years old in good health and CMV-seronegative. The DNA for the CDR3 is TGTGCCACCAGCACCCGACAGGCTAACACAGATACGCAGTATTTT. Translating gives CATSTRQANTDTQYF.